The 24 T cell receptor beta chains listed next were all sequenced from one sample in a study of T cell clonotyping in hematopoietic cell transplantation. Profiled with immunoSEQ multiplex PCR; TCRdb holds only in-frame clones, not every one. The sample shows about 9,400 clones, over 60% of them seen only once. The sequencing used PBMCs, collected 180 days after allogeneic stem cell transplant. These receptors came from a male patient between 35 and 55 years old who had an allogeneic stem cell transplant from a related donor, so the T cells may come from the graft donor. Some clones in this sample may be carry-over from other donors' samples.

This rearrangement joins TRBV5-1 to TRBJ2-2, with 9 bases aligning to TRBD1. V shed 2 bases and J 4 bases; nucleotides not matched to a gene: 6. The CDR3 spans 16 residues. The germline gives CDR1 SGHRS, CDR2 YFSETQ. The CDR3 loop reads CASSLYRGRITGELFF. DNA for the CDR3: TGCGCCAGCAGCTTATACAGGGGGCGCATCACCGGGGAGCTGTTTTTT.

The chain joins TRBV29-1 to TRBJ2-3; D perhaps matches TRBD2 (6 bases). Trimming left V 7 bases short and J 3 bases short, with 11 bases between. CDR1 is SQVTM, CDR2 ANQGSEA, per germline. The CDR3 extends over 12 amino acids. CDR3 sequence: CSGLEGTDTQYF. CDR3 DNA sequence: TGCAGCGGTCTGGAGGGGACAGATACGCAGTATTTT.

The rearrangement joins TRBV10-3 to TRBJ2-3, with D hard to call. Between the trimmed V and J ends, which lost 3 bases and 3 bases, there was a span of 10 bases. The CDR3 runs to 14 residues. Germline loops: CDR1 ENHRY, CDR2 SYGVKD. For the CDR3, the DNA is TGTGCCATCAGTGAAGGCGATTTGACAGATACGCAGTATTTT. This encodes CAISEGDLTDTQYF.

Here the CDR3 reads CASSDRLGQAIYGYTF. The CDR3 DNA follows: TGTGCCAGCAGCGACCGCTTAGGACAGGCCATCTATGGCTACACCTTC. This rearrangement joins TRBV7-6 to TRBJ1-2; 7 bases map to TRBD1. V dropped 5 bases and J dropped 4; count of bases not matched to a gene: 13. The length of the CDR3 is 16 residues. Germline V gives CDR1 SGHVS, CDR2 FNYEAQ.

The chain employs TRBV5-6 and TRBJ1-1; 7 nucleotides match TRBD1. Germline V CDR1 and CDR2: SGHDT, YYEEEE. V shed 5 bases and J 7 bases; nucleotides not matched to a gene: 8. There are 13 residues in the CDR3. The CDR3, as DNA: TGTGCCAGCAGTTCAGACAGGGAGCGTGAAGCTTTCTTT. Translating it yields CASSSDREREAFF.

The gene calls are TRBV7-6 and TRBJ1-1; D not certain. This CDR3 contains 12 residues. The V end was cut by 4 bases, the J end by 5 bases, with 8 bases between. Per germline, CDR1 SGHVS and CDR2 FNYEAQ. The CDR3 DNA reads TGTGCCAGCAGCTCCCTGGGGACTGAAGCTTTCTTT. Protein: CASSSLGTEAFF. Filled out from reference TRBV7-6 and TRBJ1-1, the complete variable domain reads GAGVSQSPRYKVTKRGQDVALRCDPISGHVSLYWYRQALGQGPEFLTYFNYEAQQDKSGLPNDRFSAERPEGSISTLTIQRTEQRDSAMYRCASSSLGTEAFFGQGTRLTVV.

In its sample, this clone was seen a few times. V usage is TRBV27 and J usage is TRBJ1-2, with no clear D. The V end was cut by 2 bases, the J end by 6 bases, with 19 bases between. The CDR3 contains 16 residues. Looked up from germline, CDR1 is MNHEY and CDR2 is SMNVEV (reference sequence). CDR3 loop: CASSLNFSPGVNGYTF. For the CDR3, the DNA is TGTGCCAGCAGTTTAAACTTCTCCCCTGGGGTTAATGGCTACACCTTC.

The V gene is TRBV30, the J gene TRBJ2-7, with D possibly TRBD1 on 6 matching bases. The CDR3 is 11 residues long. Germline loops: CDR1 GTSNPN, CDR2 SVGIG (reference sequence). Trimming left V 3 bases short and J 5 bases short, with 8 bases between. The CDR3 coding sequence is TGTGCCTGGAGCCAGGGGAACGAGCAGTACTTC. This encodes CAWSQGNEQYF.

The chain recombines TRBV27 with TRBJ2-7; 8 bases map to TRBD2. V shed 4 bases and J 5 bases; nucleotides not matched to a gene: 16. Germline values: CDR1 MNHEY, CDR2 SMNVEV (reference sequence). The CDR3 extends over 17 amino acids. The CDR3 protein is CASSSYTTRGGLDEQYF. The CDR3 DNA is TGTGCCAGCAGTTCCTACACAACCCGGGGGGGCCTCGACGAGCAGTACTTC.

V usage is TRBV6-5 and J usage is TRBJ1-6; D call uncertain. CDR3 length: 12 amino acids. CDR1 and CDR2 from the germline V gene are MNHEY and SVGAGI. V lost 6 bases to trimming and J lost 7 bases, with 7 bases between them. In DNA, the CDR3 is TGTGCCAGCAGACTGGGGAATTCACCCCTCCACTTT. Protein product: CASRLGNSPLHF.

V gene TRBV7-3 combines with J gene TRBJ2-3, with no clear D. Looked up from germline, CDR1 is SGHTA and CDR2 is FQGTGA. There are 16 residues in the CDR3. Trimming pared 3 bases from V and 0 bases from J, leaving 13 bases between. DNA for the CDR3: TGTGCCAGCAGCTTGTTACCTGGGGTTAGCACAGATACGCAGTATTTT. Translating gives CASSLLPGVSTDTQYF. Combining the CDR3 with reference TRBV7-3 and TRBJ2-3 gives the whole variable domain GAGVSQTPSNKVTEKGKYVELRCDPISGHTALYWYRQSLGQGPEFLIYFQGTGAADDSGLPNDRFFAVRPEGSVSTLKIQRTERGDSAVYLCASSLLPGVSTDTQYFGPGTRLTVL.

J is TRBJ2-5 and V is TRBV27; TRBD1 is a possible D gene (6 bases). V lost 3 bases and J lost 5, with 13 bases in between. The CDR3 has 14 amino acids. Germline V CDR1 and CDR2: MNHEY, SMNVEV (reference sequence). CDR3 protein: CASSFMGAWETQYF. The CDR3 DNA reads TGTGCCAGCAGTTTTATGGGGGCCTGGGAGACCCAGTACTTC.

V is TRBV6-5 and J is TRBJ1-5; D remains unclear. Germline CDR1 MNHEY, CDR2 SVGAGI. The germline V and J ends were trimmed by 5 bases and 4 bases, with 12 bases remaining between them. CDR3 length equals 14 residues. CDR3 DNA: TGTGCCAGCAGTATGTCCCGGGGAAATCAGCCCCAGCATTTT. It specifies CASSMSRGNQPQHF.

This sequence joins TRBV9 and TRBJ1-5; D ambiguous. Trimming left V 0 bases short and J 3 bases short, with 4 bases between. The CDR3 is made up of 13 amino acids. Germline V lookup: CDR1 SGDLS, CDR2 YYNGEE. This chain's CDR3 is CASSVGPNQPQHF. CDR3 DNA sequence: TGTGCCAGCAGCGTAGGTCCCAATCAGCCCCAGCATTTT.

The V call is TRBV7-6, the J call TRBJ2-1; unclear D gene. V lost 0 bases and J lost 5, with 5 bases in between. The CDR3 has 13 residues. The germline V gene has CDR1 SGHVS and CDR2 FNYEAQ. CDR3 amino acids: CASSLARNNEQFF. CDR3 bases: TGTGCCAGCAGCTTAGCTCGGAACAATGAGCAGTTCTTC.

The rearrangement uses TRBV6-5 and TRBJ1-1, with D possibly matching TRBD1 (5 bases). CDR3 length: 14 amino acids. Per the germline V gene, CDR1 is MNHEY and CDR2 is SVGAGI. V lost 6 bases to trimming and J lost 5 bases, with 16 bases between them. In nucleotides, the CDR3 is TGTGCCAGCAGAGACCTGGGGGTGCGGACTGAAGCTTTCTTT. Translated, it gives CASRDLGVRTEAFF.

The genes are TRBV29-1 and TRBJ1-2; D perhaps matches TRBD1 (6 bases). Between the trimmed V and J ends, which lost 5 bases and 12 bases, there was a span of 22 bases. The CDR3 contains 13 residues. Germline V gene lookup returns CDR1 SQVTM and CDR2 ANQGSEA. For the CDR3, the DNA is TGCAGCGTTTCGACAGGAGGCGGGGAAGGCCACACCTTC. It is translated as CSVSTGGGEGHTF. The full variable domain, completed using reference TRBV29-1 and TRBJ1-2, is SAVISQKPSRDICQRGTSLTIQCQVDSQVTMMFWYRQQPGQSLTLIATANQGSEATYESGFVIDKFPISRPNLTFSTLTVSNMSPEDSSIYLCSVSTGGGEGHTFGSGTRLTVV.

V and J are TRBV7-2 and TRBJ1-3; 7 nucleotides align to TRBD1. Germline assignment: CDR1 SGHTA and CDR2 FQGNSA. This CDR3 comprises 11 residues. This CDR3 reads CAGGIGNTIYF. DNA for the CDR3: TGTGCAGGGGGCATTGGAAACACCATATATTTT.

Here the CDR3 reads CASSPGALYGYTF. The CDR3 DNA sequence: TGTGCCAGCAGTCCAGGGGCTCTCTATGGCTACACCTTC. The rearrangement links TRBV25-1 to TRBJ1-2; D is possibly TRBD1 (6 bases). Looked up from germline, CDR1 is MGHDK and CDR2 is SYGVNS. The length of the CDR3 is 13 residues. V lost 5 bases and J 4 bases, leaving 11 bases between the germline ends.

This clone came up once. CDR3 in amino acids: CSGVGHGSYEQYF. The CDR3 DNA reads as TGCAGCGGAGTCGGACACGGATCCTACGAGCAGTACTTC. V usage is TRBV29-1 and J usage is TRBJ2-5; tentative D call: TRBD1 (5 bases). Matching the DNA end better, TRBJ2-7 makes the J call doubtful. CDR1 and CDR2 (germline): SQVTM, ANQGSEA. The CDR3 has 13 amino acids.

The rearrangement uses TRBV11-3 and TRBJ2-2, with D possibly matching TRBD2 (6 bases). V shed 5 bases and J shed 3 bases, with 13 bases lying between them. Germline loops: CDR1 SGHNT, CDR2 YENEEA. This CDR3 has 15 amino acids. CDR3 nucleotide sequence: TGTGCCAGCAGCCGAATTAGCGGCTACACCGGGGAGCTGTTTTTT. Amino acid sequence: CASSRISGYTGELFF.

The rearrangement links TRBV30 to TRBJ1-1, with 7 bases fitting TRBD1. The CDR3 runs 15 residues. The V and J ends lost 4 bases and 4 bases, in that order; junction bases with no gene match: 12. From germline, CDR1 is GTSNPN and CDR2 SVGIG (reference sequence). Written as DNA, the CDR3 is TGTGCCTGGATTAAGGGGGCGCAGGCTCGCACTGAAGCTTTCTTT. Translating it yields CAWIKGAQARTEAFF.

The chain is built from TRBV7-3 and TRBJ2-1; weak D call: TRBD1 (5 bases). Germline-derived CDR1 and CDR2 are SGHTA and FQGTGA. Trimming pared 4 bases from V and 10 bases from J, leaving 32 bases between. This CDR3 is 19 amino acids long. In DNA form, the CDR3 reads TGTGCCAGCAGCTCCCATCCACCCCTACAGGTTTGGGGAAAGGCGGAGCAGTTCTTC. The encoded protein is CASSSHPPLQVWGKAEQFF.

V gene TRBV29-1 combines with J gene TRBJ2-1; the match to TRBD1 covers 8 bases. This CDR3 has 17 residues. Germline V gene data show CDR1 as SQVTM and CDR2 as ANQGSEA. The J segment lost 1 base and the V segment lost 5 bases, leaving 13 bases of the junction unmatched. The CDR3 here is CSVTPTFQGASYNEQFF. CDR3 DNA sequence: TGCAGCGTTACCCCTACGTTTCAGGGGGCGTCCTACAATGAGCAGTTCTTC.